The T cell receptor beta chain under discussion was sequenced for a study of cytomegalovirus exposure and HLA in healthy donors. The CDR3 covers 14 residues. V lost 8 bases and J 0 bases, leaving 13 bases between the germline ends. From germline, CDR1 is MDHEN and CDR2 SYDVKM. The PCR employed 60 Vbeta primers together with 13 Jbeta primers. TCRdb keeps only in-frame clones here, not all; method: immunoSEQ multiplex PCR. This sample yields about 190,000 clones, of which 75% to 85% are seen a single time; approximately 2% belongs to the top ten. The origin of this receptor is a woman between 25 and 40 years old in good health and CMV-seronegative. J is TRBJ1-2 and V is TRBV28; no reliable D call. Specimen: PBMCs. For the CDR3, the DNA is TGTGCCAGCGAGGCCGGGGATACTAACTATGGCTACACCTTC. Amino acid sequence: CASEAGDTNYGYTF.